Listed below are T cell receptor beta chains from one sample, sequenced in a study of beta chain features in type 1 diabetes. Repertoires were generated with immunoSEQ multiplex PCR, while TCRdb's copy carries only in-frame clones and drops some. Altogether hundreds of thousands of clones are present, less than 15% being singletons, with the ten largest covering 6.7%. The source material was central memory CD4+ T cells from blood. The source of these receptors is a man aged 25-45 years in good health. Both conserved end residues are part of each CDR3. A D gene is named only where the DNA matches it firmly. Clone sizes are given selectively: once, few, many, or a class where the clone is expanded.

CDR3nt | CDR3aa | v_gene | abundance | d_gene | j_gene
TGTGCCAGCAGCAAACGCGGGGGGCACACAGATACGCAGTATTTT | CASSKRGGHTDTQYF | TRBV11-3 | NA | TRBD2 | TRBJ2-3
TGCAGCGCTCACCTTAAAGGTCGCACAGATACGCAGTATTTT | CSAHLKGRTDTQYF | TRBV29-1 | few | NA | TRBJ2-3
TGTGCCAGCAGCGCCGGGACTAGCGGTGGGGGGGAGACCCAGTACTTC | CASSAGTSGGGETQYF | TRBV9 | NA | TRBD2 | TRBJ2-5
TGTGCCAGCAGCTTAGCTGCCGCCTCCTCCGAGCAGTACTTC | CASSLAAASSEQYF | TRBV7-2 | NA | NA | TRBJ2-7
TGTGCCAGCAGCTCATTAGGCGGGGGGGTAAAAGAGACCCAGTACTTC | CASSSLGGGVKETQYF | TRBV7-2 | few | TRBD2 | TRBJ2-5
TGTGCCAGTAGTGCAGGACAGGGAGGGGGCAATCAGCCCCAGCATTTT | CASSAGQGGGNQPQHF | TRBV19 | many | TRBD1 | TRBJ1-5
TGTGCCAGCAGCCCGGGGTCCTATTGGACGCTGAAAACAGATACGCAGTATTTT | CASSPGSYWTLKTDTQYF | TRBV11-2 | few | NA | TRBJ2-3
TGCGCCACCTCCTACGGGGACCCTGGATTGGGTGAGCAGTTCTTC | CATSYGDPGLGEQFF | TRBV5-1 | few | NA | TRBJ2-1
TGTGCCAGCAGTGCCTCCACCGGGACAGGTAACCAGCCCCAGCATTTT | CASSASTGTGNQPQHF | TRBV6-1 | NA | TRBD1 | TRBJ1-5
TGTGCCAGCTCACCCGGTTGGAGGGACACTGAAGCTTTCTTT | CASSPGWRDTEAFF | TRBV18 | many | NA | TRBJ1-1
TGTGCCAGCAGCCCGCTAGCTGGGCGGGGGTACACAGATACGCAGTATTTT | CASSPLAGRGYTDTQYF | TRBV7-2 | NA | TRBD2 | TRBJ2-3
TGCGCCAGCAGAACGGGTCCGAGTAGGGGAGCGGGGGCAGATACGCAGTATTTT | CASRTGPSRGAGADTQYF | TRBV4-1 | NA | TRBD2 | TRBJ2-3
TGTGCCAGCAGGGCAACCCCGGGGGATGAGCAGTTCTTC | CASRATPGDEQFF | TRBV6-1 | few | NA | TRBJ2-1
TGTGCCAGCAGCTTAGAGAACGGGAGAACAGATACGCAGTATTTT | CASSLENGRTDTQYF | TRBV7-6 | NA | NA | TRBJ2-3
TGTGCCAGCAGCAGTACAGGGCGGACTGAAGCTTTCTTT | CASSSTGRTEAFF | TRBV14 | many | NA | TRBJ1-1
TGCGCCAGCAGCCTCAGGAACCCCACAGATACGCAGTATTTT | CASSLRNPTDTQYF | TRBV5-1 | NA | NA | TRBJ2-3
TGTGCCAGCACCCAAGGTAGTCCCGCTTTCTTT | CASTQGSPAFF | TRBV28 | NA | NA | TRBJ1-1
TGTGCCTGGAGTGGGACTAGGGGGACCGCGAACACCGGGGAGCTGTTTTTT | CAWSGTRGTANTGELFF | TRBV30 | few | NA | TRBJ2-2
TGTGCCAGCAGTTTTTTAAGCACCGGGGAGCTGTTTTTT | CASSFLSTGELFF | TRBV27 | few | NA | TRBJ2-2
TGTGCCAGCAGTGAAGTGGGGAATCAGCCCCAGCATTTT | CASSEVGNQPQHF | TRBV6-1 | NA | NA | TRBJ1-5
TGCGCCAGCACCTGGGACAGCACAACCTACGAGCAGTACTTC | CASTWDSTTYEQYF | TRBV5-1 | NA | TRBD1 | TRBJ2-7
TGTGCCAGCAGCCCGGTAGCGGGAGGGCCTGAGACCCAGTACTTC | CASSPVAGGPETQYF | TRBV4-2 | NA | TRBD2 | TRBJ2-5
TGTGCCAGCAGCCTAAGACAGCTAGGCGGTGGAAACACCATATATTTT | CASSLRQLGGGNTIYF | TRBV7-9 | few | NA | TRBJ1-3
TGTGCCAGCAGTTTCCGTGGCCAAGAGACCCAGTACTTC | CASSFRGQETQYF | TRBV27 | few | NA | TRBJ2-5
TGTGCCAGCAGCTTAGCTGGCATCCCCTCCTACGAGCAGTACTTC | CASSLAGIPSYEQYF | TRBV11-2 | few | NA | TRBJ2-7
TGTGCCAGCAGCCTCCCCTATGGACCCCAGCATTTT | CASSLPYGPQHF | TRBV11-2 | few | NA | TRBJ1-5
TGTGCCAGCAGGGACAGGGACCTCTACGAGCAGTACTTC | CASRDRDLYEQYF | TRBV2 | few | TRBD1 | TRBJ2-7